Detailed here is one TCR beta chain. The data were taken from a study of blood T cell repertoires in COVID-19. Data came from immunoSEQ multiplex PCR; TCRdb stores just in-frame clones and leaves some out. This table holds some 50,000 clones, about 89% found once. Germline V gene data show CDR1 as MNHEY and CDR2 as SVGAGI. V lost 8 bases and J 0 bases, leaving 14 bases between the germline ends. The CDR3 is 15 residues long. Sequenced material: peripheral blood. This sequence joins TRBV6-5 and TRBJ1-3; no definite D call. The TCR sequence derives from a man between 65 and 80 years old with active COVID-19. CDR3 bases: TGTGCCAGCTTATCCACTCGGGGCTCTGGAAACACCATATATTTT. This gives the protein CASLSTRGSGNTIYF.